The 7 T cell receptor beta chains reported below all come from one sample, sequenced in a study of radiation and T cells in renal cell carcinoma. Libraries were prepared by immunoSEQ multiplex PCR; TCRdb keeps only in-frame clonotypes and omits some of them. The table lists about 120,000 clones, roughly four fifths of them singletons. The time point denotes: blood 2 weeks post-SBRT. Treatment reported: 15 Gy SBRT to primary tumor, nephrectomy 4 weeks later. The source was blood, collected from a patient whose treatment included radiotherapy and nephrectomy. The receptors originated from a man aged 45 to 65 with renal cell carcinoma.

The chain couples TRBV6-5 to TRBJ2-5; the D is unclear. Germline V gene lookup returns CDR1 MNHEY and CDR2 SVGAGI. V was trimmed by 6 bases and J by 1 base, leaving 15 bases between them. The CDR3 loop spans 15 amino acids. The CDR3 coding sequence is TGTGCCAGCAGGGACCCAAACCCCCCCCAAGAGACCCAGTACTTC. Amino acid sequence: CASRDPNPPQETQYF.

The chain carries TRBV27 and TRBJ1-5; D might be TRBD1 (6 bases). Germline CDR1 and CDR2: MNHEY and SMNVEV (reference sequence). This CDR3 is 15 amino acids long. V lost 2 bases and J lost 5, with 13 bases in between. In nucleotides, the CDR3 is TGTGCCAGCAGTTTAACGTGGCAGGGGTATCAGCCCCAGCATTTT. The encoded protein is CASSLTWQGYQPQHF.

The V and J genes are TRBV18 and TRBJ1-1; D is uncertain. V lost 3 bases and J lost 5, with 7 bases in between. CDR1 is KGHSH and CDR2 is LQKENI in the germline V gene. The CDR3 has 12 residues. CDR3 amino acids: CASSPMGTEAFF. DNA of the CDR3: TGTGCCAGCTCACCCATGGGGACTGAAGCTTTCTTT.

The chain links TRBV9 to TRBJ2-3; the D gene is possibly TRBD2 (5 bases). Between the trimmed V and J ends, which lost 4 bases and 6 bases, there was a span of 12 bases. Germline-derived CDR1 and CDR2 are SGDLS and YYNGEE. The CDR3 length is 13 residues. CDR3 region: CASSPHEGDTQYF. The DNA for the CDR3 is TGTGCCAGCAGCCCCCACGAGGGCGATACGCAGTATTTT.

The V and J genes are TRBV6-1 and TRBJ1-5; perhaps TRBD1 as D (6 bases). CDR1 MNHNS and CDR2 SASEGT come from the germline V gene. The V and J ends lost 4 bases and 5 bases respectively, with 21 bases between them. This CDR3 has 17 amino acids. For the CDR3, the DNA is TGTGCCAGCAGTGTCGCCTGGGACAACAGGGCCGATCAGCCCCAGCATTTT. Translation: CASSVAWDNRADQPQHF.

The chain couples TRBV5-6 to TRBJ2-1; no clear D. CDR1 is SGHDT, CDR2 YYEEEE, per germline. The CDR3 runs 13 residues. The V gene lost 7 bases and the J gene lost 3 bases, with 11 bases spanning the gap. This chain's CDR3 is CASLGVNYNEQFF. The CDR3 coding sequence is TGTGCCAGCCTCGGTGTGAACTACAATGAGCAGTTCTTC.

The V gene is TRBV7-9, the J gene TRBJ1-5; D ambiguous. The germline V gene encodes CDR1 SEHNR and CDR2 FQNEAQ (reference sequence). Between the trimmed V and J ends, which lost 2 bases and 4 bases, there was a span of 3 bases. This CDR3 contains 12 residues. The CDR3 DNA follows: TGTGCCAGCAGCTTACATAATCAGCCCCAGCATTTT. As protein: CASSLHNQPQHF.